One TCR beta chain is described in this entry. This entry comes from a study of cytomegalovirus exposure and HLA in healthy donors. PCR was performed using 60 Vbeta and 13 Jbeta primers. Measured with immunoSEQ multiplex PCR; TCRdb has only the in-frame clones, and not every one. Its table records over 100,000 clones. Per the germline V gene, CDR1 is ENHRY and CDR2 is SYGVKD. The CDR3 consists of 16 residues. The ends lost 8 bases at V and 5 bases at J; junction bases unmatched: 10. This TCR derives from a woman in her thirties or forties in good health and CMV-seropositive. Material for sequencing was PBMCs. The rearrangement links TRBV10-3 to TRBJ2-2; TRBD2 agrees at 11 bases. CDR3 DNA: TGTGCCATCGCATTAGCGGGAGGGTTTGGAACCGGGGAGCTGTTTTTT. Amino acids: CAIALAGGFGTGELFF.